This T cell receptor beta chain stems from a study of T cell changes during pregnancy in multiple sclerosis. Trimming left V 6 bases short and J 0 bases short, with 13 bases between. CDR1 SGHNT and CDR2 YYREEE come from the germline V gene (reference sequence). The CDR3 loop spans 15 amino acids. Assay used: immunoSEQ multiplex PCR; TCRdb lists only in-frame clones, some missing. The data contain approximately 70,000 clones, approximately 90% of them singletons. Here the sequenced sample was peripheral blood, taken in the second trimester of pregnancy. V and J are TRBV5-4 and TRBJ2-1, with unresolved D. The sequence was obtained from a female donor in good health, enrolled as a control in a pregnancy study. The CDR3 DNA sequence: TGTGCCAGCACCACCAATCCCGGCTCCTACAATGAGCAGTTCTTC. Residues: CASTTNPGSYNEQFF.